The source of this TCR beta chain is a study of shared T cell receptors in the human thymus (dated by TCRdb to the early 2020s). Regarding the research as a whole: The study investigated the way shared, self-reactive T-cell receptor alpha chains are produced in the human thymus.

Receptors were amplified or captured by the immunoSEQ multiplex PCR assay. TCRdb provides this immuneACCESS table in a form limited to in-frame rearrangements. Some clones are lacking; in checked studies, under half of them reflect an unresolved V gene, and why the rest are absent is not known. The sample data list about 380,000 clones, and around 93% of these were observed just once. Approximately 0.02% of the sample rests with the top ten. The germline V gene (reference sequence) provides CDR1 SGHAT and CDR2 FQDESV. V is shortened by 4 bases, J by 0 bases, and the region joining them spans 6 bases. From the cysteine up to the phenylalanine, the CDR3 has a length of 13 residues. Just the 39-base CDR3 DNA is kept, in frame starting at base 1. With regard to this clone: Its antigen is still unknown. No base qualities exist here, and no much larger clone lies one base off it.

The material sequenced was thymocytes. The receptor comes from a human donor. The sequence is built from TRBV11-1 and TRBJ1-1; no D gene can be assigned with confidence. The CDR3 in this case is CASSSRVNTEAFF. The DNA sequence is as follows: TGTGCCAGCAGCTCACGGGTGAACACTGAAGCTTTCTTT.